The 18 T cell receptor beta chains below come from one sample, sequenced in a study of blood T cell repertoires in COVID-19. The table came from immunoSEQ multiplex PCR; TCRdb's copy has only in-frame clones and leaves some out. Among about 140,000 clones listed, 80% to 90% were seen once. The sample comprised peripheral blood. The receptors derive from a woman aged 55-69 years with acute or convalescent COVID-19.

The chain is built from TRBV5-1 and TRBJ1-5, with no clear D. The V end was cut by 4 bases, the J end by 7 bases, with 12 bases between. CDR3 length: 13 amino acids. CDR1 is SGHRS and CDR2 is YFSETQ in the germline V gene. The CDR3 region is CASSTGAGQPQHF. The CDR3 nucleotides are TGCGCCAGCAGCACCGGCGCAGGACAGCCCCAGCATTTT.

The chain employs TRBV13 and TRBJ1-2, with a weak D call TRBD1 (6 bases). Trimming shortened V by 5 bases and J by 1 base, and 14 bases separated the two germline ends. This CDR3 has 15 amino acids. In germline, CDR1 is PRHDT, CDR2 FYEKMQ (reference sequence). Written as DNA, the CDR3 is TGTGCCAGCAGCCAAGGACAGAGTAATAACTATGGCTACACCTTC. Translated, it gives CASSQGQSNNYGYTF.

This chain joins TRBV2 and TRBJ1-5; D is uncertain. V lost 0 bases and J 7 bases, leaving 7 bases between the germline ends. CDR3 length: 13 amino acids. Germline V gene sequence: CDR1 SNHLY, CDR2 FYNNEI. The CDR3 loop is CASSEALQQPQHF. CDR3 nucleotide sequence: TGTGCCAGCAGTGAAGCGCTTCAGCAGCCCCAGCATTTT. Complete variable domain (other parts from reference TRBV2 and TRBJ1-5): EPEVTQTPSHQVTQMGQEVILRCVPISNHLYFYWYRQILGQKVEFLVSFYNNEISEKSEIFDDQFSVERPDGSNFTLKIRSTKLEDSAMYFCASSEALQQPQHFGDGTRLSIL.

The chain joins TRBV4-3 to TRBJ2-1; 7 bases are a match to TRBD1. The V segment lost 0 bases and the J segment 4 bases; nucleotides outside the gene matches: 9. Per the germline V gene, CDR1 is LGHNA and CDR2 is YSLEER. The CDR3 runs to 17 residues. CDR3 bases: TGCGCCAGCAGCCAAGAAGGGACAGTGGGGGCATACAATGAGCAGTTCTTC. This sequence encodes CASSQEGTVGAYNEQFF.

The V call is TRBV3-1 (or the pseudogene TRBV3-2), the J call TRBJ2-1; TRBD2 is a possible D gene (6 bases). Trimming shortened V by 0 bases and J by 8 bases, and 14 bases separated the two germline ends. This CDR3 contains 15 residues. Germline assignment: CDR1 LGHDT and CDR2 YNNKEL (reference sequence). The CDR3 bases are TGTGCCAGCAGCCAAGACTCATCGGGGGAGGATGAGCAGTTCTTC. Translating gives CASSQDSSGEDEQFF.

This clone appeared a few times. The chain carries TRBV19 and TRBJ1-2; D perhaps matches TRBD1 (6 bases). This CDR3 contains 14 residues. CDR1 is LNHDA, CDR2 SQIVND, per germline (reference sequence). With 9 bases removed from V and 8 bases from J, the gap between germline ends came to 22 bases. The CDR3 loop is CASTTQGGPRGYTF. DNA of the CDR3: TGTGCCAGCACAACCCAAGGGGGTCCGAGGGGCTACACCTTC.

V gene TRBV7-2 combines with J gene TRBJ1-3; D not certain. CDR1 is SGHTA and CDR2 is FQGNSA in the germline V gene. The germline V and J ends were trimmed by 5 bases and 5 bases, with 13 bases remaining between them. The CDR3 spans 14 residues. For the CDR3, the DNA is TGTGCCAGCAGCGTCGATAGAACCAGAAACACCATATATTTT. Translating gives CASSVDRTRNTIYF.

Remarks on this clone: One end of the junction is discordant with germline, which a read error may explain. The rearrangement uses TRBV3-1 (or the pseudogene TRBV3-2) and TRBJ1-5; 7 bases are a match to TRBD1. Germline assignment: CDR1 LGHDT and CDR2 YNNKEL (reference sequence). The CDR3 is 12 residues long. The CDR3 DNA is TGTGCCAGCAGCCAAGAGGGCAGGGGGTTGATTTTT. Translating gives CASSQEGRGLIF.

This clone was detected once. CDR3 amino acids: CASSLLGQGNSPLHF. The CDR3 DNA reads as TGTGCCAGCAGCCTCCTGGGACAGGGTAATTCACCCCTCCACTTT. The chain uses TRBV5-8 and TRBJ1-6; 9 positions agree with TRBD1. Trimming cost V 4 bases and J 6 bases; bases outside gene matches: 5. CDR1 and CDR2 from the germline V gene are SGHTS and YDEGEE. This CDR3 has 15 residues.

A single count supports this clone. The DNA of the CDR3 is TGTGCCAGTAGTATAACGATCAGGGACACCGGGGAGCTGTTTTTT. It specifies CASSITIRDTGELFF. V and J are TRBV19 and TRBJ2-2; D may be TRBD1 (5 bases). The CDR3 has 15 amino acids. Germline V gives CDR1 LNHDA, CDR2 SQIVND (reference sequence). V lost 2 bases and J 3 bases, leaving 10 bases between the germline ends.

The rearrangement joins TRBV6-2 or TRBV6-3 to TRBJ2-5, with 8 bases aligning to TRBD1. V lost 0 bases and J lost 5; bases outside the gene matches: 11. Germline V gene sequence: CDR1 MNHEY, CDR2 SVGEGT. This CDR3 is 17 amino acids long. CDR3 sequence reads: CASSYSPHRGLRETQYF. In DNA form, the CDR3 reads TGTGCCAGCAGTTACTCCCCTCACAGGGGGTTGAGGGAGACCCAGTACTTC.

This clone was counted a few times. V usage is TRBV7-9 and J usage is TRBJ2-6; D call uncertain. Deletions cut 1 base from V and 0 bases from J, with 13 bases between. The CDR3 has 18 residues. Germline V gene data show CDR1 as SEHNR and CDR2 as FQNEAQ (reference sequence). The CDR3 region is CASSLDAPYSSGANVLTF. The CDR3 DNA is TGTGCCAGCAGCTTAGACGCGCCTTATTCCTCTGGGGCCAACGTCCTGACTTTC.

This clone was seen once. J is TRBJ2-2 and V is TRBV27; a possible D gene is TRBD1 (6 bases). The V gene lost 5 bases and the J gene lost 4 bases, with 20 bases spanning the gap. The V gene's germline CDR1 is MNHEY and CDR2 SMNVEV (reference sequence). CDR3 size: 17 residues. The CDR3 DNA reads TGTGCCAGCAGTGTACAGGTGGGGGCAACGGCCACCGGGGAGCTGTTTTTT. Its translation is CASSVQVGATATGELFF.

CDR3 sequence reads: CASSQGLAGWGEQFF. In DNA, the CDR3 is TGCGCCAGCAGCCAAGGACTAGCGGGGTGGGGGGAACAGTTCTTC. The genes are TRBV4-3 and TRBJ2-1; 11 bases line up with TRBD2. In germline, CDR1 is LGHNA, CDR2 YSLEER. The ends lost 1 base at V and 13 bases at J; junction bases unmatched: 9. The CDR3 has 15 amino acids.

This sequence joins TRBV7-2 and TRBJ1-5, with D possibly being TRBD1 (6 bases). V was shortened by 5 bases and J by 4 bases, with 18 bases between the two germline ends. Germline V gene sequence: CDR1 SGHTA, CDR2 FQGNSA. This CDR3 region has 16 residues. The CDR3 here is CASSLEQGGTNQPQHF. The CDR3 nucleotides read TGTGCCAGCAGCCTAGAACAGGGAGGGACTAATCAGCCCCAGCATTTT.

On this clone: Other DNA sequences in the same sample also yield this CDR3. The chain uses TRBV6-5 and TRBJ1-1; 8 bases map to TRBD1. Trimming at V came to 5 bases and at J to 5 bases, leaving 4 bases not matched to a gene. CDR3 length: 13 residues. CDR1 and CDR2 (germline): MNHEY, SVGAGI. CDR3: CASSQGARTEAFF. The CDR3 nucleotides are TGTGCCAGCAGTCAGGGGGCGAGAACTGAAGCTTTCTTT.

This clone was found a few times. The chain carries TRBV5-4 and TRBJ1-2, with D tentatively TRBD1 (6 bases). Germline CDR1 is SGHNT and CDR2 is YYREEE (reference sequence). Trimming removed 4 bases from V and 3 bases from J, with 16 bases in between. There are 15 residues in the CDR3. Here the CDR3 DNA reads TGTGCCAGCAGCGGTCGGCAGGGGATCGACTATGGCTACACCTTC. It specifies CASSGRQGIDYGYTF.

This clone has only a few counts. The chain is built from TRBV25-1 and TRBJ1-1; D is uncertain. Germline V gives CDR1 MGHDK, CDR2 SYGVNS. V was cut by 6 bases and J by 1 base, with 15 bases left in between. The CDR3 length is 15 residues. DNA of the CDR3: TGTGCCAGCAGCCCGGTAAGCGTGGGGAACACTGAAGCTTTCTTT. Translating it yields CASSPVSVGNTEAFF.